A selection of T cell receptor beta chains follows, all from one sample in a study of cytomegalovirus exposure and HLA in healthy donors. Measured with immunoSEQ multiplex PCR; TCRdb has only the in-frame clones, and not every one. The repertoire holds 100,000 to 150,000 clones, with roughly 76% as singletons. The source material was PBMCs. These receptor sequences come from an older woman in good health and CMV-seropositive. CDR3s include the opening cysteine and the closing phenylalanine or tryptophan. The order of the fields is V gene, clone size, D gene, J gene, CDR3 protein, CDR3 DNA. D genes are given only for firm matches. Clone size appears in some rows only: once, few, many, or a class for an expanded clone.

TRBV7-2,.,.,TRBJ1-4,CASSQTGATNEKLFF,TGTGCCAGCAGTCAAACGGGGGCAACTAATGAAAAACTGTTTTTT
TRBV19,.,.,TRBJ1-2,CASSFTGSANYGYTF,TGTGCCAGTAGCTTCACAGGGAGCGCTAACTATGGCTACACCTTC
TRBV4-3,.,.,TRBJ1-1,CASSQGALKTDTEAFF,TGCGCCAGCAGCCAAGGGGCTCTAAAGACGGACACTGAAGCTTTCTTT
TRBV23-1,.,.,TRBJ2-7,CASSSQIREVNYEQYF,TGCGCCAGCAGCTCTCAAATCAGGGAGGTTAATTACGAGCAGTACTTC
TRBV7-8,few,.,TRBJ2-7,CASSLVALGPSEGEQYF,TGTGCCAGCAGCTTAGTGGCTTTAGGGCCCTCCGAGGGCGAGCAGTACTTC
TRBV18,.,.,TRBJ2-7,CASSPVLGHTYEQYF,TGTGCCAGCTCTCCTGTGCTTGGGCATACCTACGAGCAGTACTTC
TRBV7-2,.,TRBD1,TRBJ2-1,CASSLIQGGNEQFF,TGTGCCAGCAGCTTAATACAGGGGGGCAATGAGCAGTTCTTC
TRBV2,.,.,TRBJ1-1,CASTSTGRDTEAFF,TGTGCCAGCACCTCGACTGGGAGGGACACTGAAGCTTTCTTT
TRBV30,.,.,TRBJ2-3,CAWSRGLRDQRDTQYF,TGTGCCTGGAGTCGTGGTCTGCGGGACCAACGGGATACGCAGTATTTT
TRBV18,.,TRBD2,TRBJ2-2,CASSQRTSGNTGELFF,TGTGCCAGCTCACAGCGGACTAGCGGGAATACCGGGGAGCTGTTTTTT
TRBV19,.,.,TRBJ2-1,CASASEGAVGEQFF,TGTGCCAGCGCAAGCGAGGGCGCCGTCGGTGAGCAGTTCTTC
TRBV6-5,.,TRBD1,TRBJ1-2,CASRGSGQGNGYTF,TGTGCCAGCAGAGGTTCGGGACAGGGTAATGGCTACACCTTC
TRBV18,.,.,TRBJ1-5,CASSPSPRSNQPQHF,TGTGCCAGCTCACCAAGTCCCCGGAGCAATCAGCCCCAGCATTTT
TRBV7-9,.,.,TRBJ2-7,CASSLLADYEQYF,TGTGCCAGCAGCTTGCTAGCTGACTACGAGCAGTACTTC
TRBV2,.,TRBD1,TRBJ1-4,CASSFGQGATNEKLFF,TGTGCCAGCAGTTTCGGACAGGGGGCAACTAATGAAAAACTGTTTTTT
TRBV9,.,TRBD2,TRBJ2-3,CASSVVAGGPTDTQYF,TGTGCCAGCAGCGTAGTGGCGGGAGGGCCCACAGATACGCAGTATTTT
TRBV7-9,.,TRBD1,TRBJ1-2,CASSLSQGVGYTF,TGTGCCAGCAGCTTATCCCAGGGGGTTGGCTACACCTTC
TRBV9,.,.,TRBJ1-4,CASSVADPGREKLFF,TGTGCCAGCAGCGTCGCGGATCCAGGGAGGGAAAAACTGTTTTTT
TRBV5-1,.,.,TRBJ2-6,CASSLVESGANVLTF,TGCGCCAGCAGCTTGGTAGAGTCTGGGGCCAACGTCCTGACTTTC
TRBV5-1,.,TRBD1,TRBJ1-6,CASSARPVDREDRNSPLHF,TGCGCCAGCAGCGCAAGACCCGTTGACAGGGAGGATCGTAATTCACCCCTCCACTTT
TRBV28,.,.,TRBJ1-5,CASSLFGGSNQPQHF,TGTGCCAGCAGTTTATTTGGGGGGAGCAATCAGCCCCAGCATTTT
TRBV6-6,few,TRBD1,TRBJ2-4,CASGTGNIQYF,TGTGCCAGCGGGACAGGAAACATTCAGTACTTC
TRBV6-5,once,.,TRBJ1-1,CASSYQRYTEAFF,TGTGCCAGCAGTTACCAGAGGTACACTGAAGCTTTCTTT
TRBV13,.,.,TRBJ2-7,CASSLGQGINDEQYF,TGTGCCAGCAGCTTAGGGCAGGGGATTAACGACGAGCAGTACTTC
TRBV18,.,.,TRBJ2-7,CASSHGNVGDYEQYF,TGTGCCAGCTCACACGGAAACGTAGGGGACTACGAGCAGTACTTC
TRBV6-4,.,.,TRBJ1-5,CASSDFGQRNQPQHF,TGTGCCAGCAGTGATTTCGGACAGCGCAATCAGCCCCAGCATTTT
TRBV18,.,.,TRBJ2-7,CASSPPGGPLYGQYF,TGTGCCAGCTCACCACCCGGGGGACCCCTCTACGGGCAGTACTTC
TRBV2,.,.,TRBJ2-7,CASSEGQVHYEQYF,TGTGCCAGCAGTGAAGGACAGGTCCACTACGAGCAGTACTTC
TRBV19,.,TRBD1,TRBJ1-3,CASSGGQGINRGNTIYF,TGTGCCAGTAGTGGAGGACAGGGTATAAATCGGGGAAACACCATATATTTT
TRBV6-1,.,TRBD1,TRBJ1-1,CASTRTGDTEAFF,TGTGCCAGCACCAGGACAGGGGACACTGAAGCTTTCTTT
TRBV7-9,.,.,TRBJ2-5,CASSLMGQGLGETQYF,TGTGCCAGCAGCTTAATGGGGCAGGGCCTGGGAGAGACCCAGTACTTC
TRBV5-4,.,TRBD2,TRBJ2-3,CASSLPLAGGLTDTQYF,TGTGCCAGCAGCCTCCCACTAGCGGGGGGGCTCACAGATACGCAGTATTTT
TRBV19,.,TRBD1,TRBJ1-3,CASSIDRALGNTIYF,TGTGCCAGTAGCATAGACAGGGCTCTTGGAAACACCATATATTTT
TRBV7-3,.,.,TRBJ1-3,CASSPGGRRGSGNTIYF,TGTGCCAGCAGCCCGGGGGGACGGCGGGGGTCTGGAAACACCATATATTTT
TRBV4-3,.,TRBD1,TRBJ1-3,CASSQETGAGNTIYF,TGCGCCAGCAGCCAAGAAACAGGGGCTGGAAACACCATATATTTT
TRBV29-1,.,TRBD1,TRBJ2-3,CSVRAGTGGNTQYF,TGCAGCGTCCGGGCCGGGACAGGGGGAAATACGCAGTATTTT
TRBV5-4,.,TRBD2,TRBJ2-1,CASSGGTSGSRDEQFF,TGTGCCAGCAGCGGCGGGACTAGCGGGAGTCGGGATGAGCAGTTCTTC
TRBV18,.,TRBD1,TRBJ2-7,CASSPSEGTGISEQYF,TGTGCCAGCTCACCTAGCGAAGGGACAGGGATAAGCGAGCAGTACTTC
TRBV6-1,.,TRBD2,TRBJ2-5,CASNRRLAGGETQYF,TGTGCCAGCAACCGACGACTAGCGGGGGGAGAGACCCAGTACTTC
TRBV30,once,.,TRBJ2-2,CAWSVTPGHKELFF,TGTGCCTGGAGTGTAACACCAGGCCATAAGGAGCTGTTTTTT
TRBV7-2,.,.,TRBJ2-3,CASSSSGDTQYF,TGTGCCAGCAGCTCTTCGGGAGATACGCAGTATTTT